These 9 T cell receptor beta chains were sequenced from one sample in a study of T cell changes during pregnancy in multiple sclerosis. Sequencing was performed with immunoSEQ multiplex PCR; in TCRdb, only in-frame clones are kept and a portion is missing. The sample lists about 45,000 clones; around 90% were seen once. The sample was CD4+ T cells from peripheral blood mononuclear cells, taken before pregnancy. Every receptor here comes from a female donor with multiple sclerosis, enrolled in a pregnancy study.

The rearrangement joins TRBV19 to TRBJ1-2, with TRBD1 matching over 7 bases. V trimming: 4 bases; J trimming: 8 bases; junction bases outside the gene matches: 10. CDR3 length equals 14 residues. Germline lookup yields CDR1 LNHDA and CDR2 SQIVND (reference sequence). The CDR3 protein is CASSRLTGNHGYTF. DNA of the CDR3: TGTGCCAGTAGTAGACTGACAGGGAACCACGGCTACACCTTC. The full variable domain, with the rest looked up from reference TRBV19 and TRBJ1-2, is DGGITQSPKYLFRKEGQNVTLSCEQNLNHDAMYWYRQDPGQGLRLIYYSQIVNDFQKGDIAEGYSVSREKKESFPLTVTSAQKNPTAFYLCASSRLTGNHGYTFGSGTRLTVV.

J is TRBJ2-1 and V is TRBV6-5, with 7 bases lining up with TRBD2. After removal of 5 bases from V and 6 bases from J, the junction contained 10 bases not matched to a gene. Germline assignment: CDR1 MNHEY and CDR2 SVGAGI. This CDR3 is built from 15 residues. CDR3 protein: CASSGEGLPSNEQFF. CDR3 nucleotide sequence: TGTGCCAGCAGTGGGGAGGGACTACCGTCCAATGAGCAGTTCTTC.

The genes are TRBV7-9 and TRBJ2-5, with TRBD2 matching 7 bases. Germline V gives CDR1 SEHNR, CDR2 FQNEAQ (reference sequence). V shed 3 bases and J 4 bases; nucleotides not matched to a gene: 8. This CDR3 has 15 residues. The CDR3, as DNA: TGTGCCAGCAGCTTGGTGGCGGGAGTTGGAGAGACCCAGTACTTC. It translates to CASSLVAGVGETQYF.

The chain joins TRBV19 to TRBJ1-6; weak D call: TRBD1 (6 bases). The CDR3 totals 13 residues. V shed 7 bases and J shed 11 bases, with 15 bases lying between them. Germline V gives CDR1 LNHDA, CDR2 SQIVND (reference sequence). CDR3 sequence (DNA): TGTGCCAGTAAGGGGAACAGGGTGACACCCCTCCACTTT. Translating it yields CASKGNRVTPLHF.

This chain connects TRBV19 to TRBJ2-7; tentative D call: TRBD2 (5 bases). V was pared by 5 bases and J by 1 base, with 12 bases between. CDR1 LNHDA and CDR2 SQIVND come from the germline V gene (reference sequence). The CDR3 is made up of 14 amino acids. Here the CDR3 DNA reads TGTGCCAGTAGTTCTCGTGGAGGTTCCTACGAGCAGTACTTC. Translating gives CASSSRGGSYEQYF.

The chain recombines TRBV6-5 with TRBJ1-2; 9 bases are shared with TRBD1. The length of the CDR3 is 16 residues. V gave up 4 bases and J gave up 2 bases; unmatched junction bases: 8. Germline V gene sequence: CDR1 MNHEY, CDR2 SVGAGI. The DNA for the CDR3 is TGTGCCAGCAGTTCCCGGGGGACAGGGAGGAACTATGGCTACACCTTC. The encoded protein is CASSSRGTGRNYGYTF.

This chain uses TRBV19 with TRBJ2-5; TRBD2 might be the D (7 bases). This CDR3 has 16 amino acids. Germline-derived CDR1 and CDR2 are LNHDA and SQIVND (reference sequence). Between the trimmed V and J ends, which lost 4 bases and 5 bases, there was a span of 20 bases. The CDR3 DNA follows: TGTGCCAGTAGTACCTGGGAGGGCAGGGGACACGAGACCCAGTACTTC. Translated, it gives CASSTWEGRGHETQYF.

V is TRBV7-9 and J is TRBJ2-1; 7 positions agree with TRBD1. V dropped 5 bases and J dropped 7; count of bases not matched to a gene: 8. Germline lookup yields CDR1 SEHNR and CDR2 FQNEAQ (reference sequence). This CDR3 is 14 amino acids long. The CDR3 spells CASSPRLTGNEQFF. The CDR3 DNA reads TGTGCCAGCAGCCCTAGGCTGACAGGGAATGAGCAGTTCTTC. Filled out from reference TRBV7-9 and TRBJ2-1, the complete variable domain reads DTGVSQNPRHKITKRGQNVTFRCDPISEHNRLYWYRQTLGQGPEFLTYFQNEAQLEKSRLLSDRFSAERPKGSFSTLEIQRTEQGDSAMYLCASSPRLTGNEQFFGPGTRLTVL.

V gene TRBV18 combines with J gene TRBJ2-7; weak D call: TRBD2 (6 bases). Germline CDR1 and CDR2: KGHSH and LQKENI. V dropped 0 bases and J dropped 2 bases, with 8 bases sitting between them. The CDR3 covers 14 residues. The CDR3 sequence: CASSPPEGPYEQYF. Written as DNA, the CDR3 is TGTGCCAGCTCACCACCGGAGGGCCCCTACGAGCAGTACTTC.